This T cell receptor (beta chain) was captured by sequencing in a study of cytomegalovirus exposure and HLA in healthy donors. This CDR3 region has 15 residues. Germline lookup yields CDR1 SGHKS and CDR2 YYEKEE (reference sequence). The V gene end was trimmed by 4 bases and the J gene end by 6 bases; junction bases not matched to a gene: 7. PCR used 60 Vbeta primers and 13 Jbeta primers. Here immunoSEQ multiplex PCR was the method, and the copy in TCRdb shows in-frame clones only, minus some. The table has more than 80,000 clones, around 79% seen once. This chain joins TRBV5-5 and TRBJ2-1, with TRBD2 matching 10 bases. Specimen: PBMCs. The receptor was isolated from a woman in her seventies in good health and CMV-seropositive. The CDR3 DNA sequence: TGTGCCAGCAGCCCGGGCCTAGCGGGAGTCAATGAGCAGTTCTTC. Its translation: CASSPGLAGVNEQFF.